This TCR beta chain was found in a study of blood T cell repertoires in COVID-19. Using immunoSEQ multiplex PCR, the repertoire was profiled, and TCRdb retains in-frame clones only, with some absent. The sample yields over 100,000 clones, about four fifths seen once. This TCR derives from a man between 60 and 75 years old with active or convalescent COVID-19. Source material: peripheral blood.

CDR3 DNA: TGCGCCAGCAGCCAAGATAGGGCAGGGGAATTAACTGAAGCTTTCTTT. Amino acids: CASSQDRAGELTEAFF. V usage is TRBV4-1 and J usage is TRBJ1-1; D might be TRBD1 (6 bases). Germline CDR1 and CDR2: MGHRA and YSYEKL. V lost 0 bases and J lost 5, with 16 bases in between. This CDR3 has 16 residues.